This T cell receptor (beta chain) was identified during a study of OX40 agonist ivuxolimab in advanced cancers. Study overall: The patients received agonistic anti-OX40 (CD134) antibody ivuxolimab. Of mixed ages from about 20 to 80 and averaging around 60 years, the group was over 80% male. One hepatocellular carcinoma and a couple of cutaneous melanoma patients partially responded.

This clone was detected only a few times. No antigen is known for it. Study-level results: Low normalized T-cell clonal expansion also characterized some of the nonresponders.

The V and J ends lost 7 bases and 3 bases respectively, with 15 bases between them. Germline loops: CDR1 MNHEY, CDR2 SVGAGI. This CDR3 region has 15 residues. Some clones are missing from TCRdb's copy, which holds only in-frame ones; the method was immunoSEQ multiplex PCR. The sample records about 64,000 clones, about 90% being singletons. The clonotype originates from an adult with an advanced solid tumor such as melanoma, head and neck, liver or kidney cancer. This chain uses TRBV6-5 with TRBJ2-2, with D perhaps given as TRBD1 or TRBD2 (5 bases each). Source: CD4+ or CD8+ T cells sorted from blood, taken in a trial of the OX40 agonist ivuxolimab. CDR3 in amino acids: CASTQGTVHTGELFF. CDR3 coding DNA: TGTGCCAGCACTCAAGGGACGGTCCACACCGGGGAGCTGTTTTTT.